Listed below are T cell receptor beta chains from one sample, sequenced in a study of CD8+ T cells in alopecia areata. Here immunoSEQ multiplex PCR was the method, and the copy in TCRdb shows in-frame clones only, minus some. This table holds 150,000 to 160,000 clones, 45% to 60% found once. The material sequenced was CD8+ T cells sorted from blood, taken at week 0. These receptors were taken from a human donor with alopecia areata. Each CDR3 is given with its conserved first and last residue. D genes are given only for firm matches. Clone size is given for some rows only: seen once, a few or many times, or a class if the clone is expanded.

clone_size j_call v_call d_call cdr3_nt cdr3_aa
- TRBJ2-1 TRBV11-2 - TGTGCCAGCAGCCCCACTGGCGACAATGAGCAGTTCTTC CASSPTGDNEQFF
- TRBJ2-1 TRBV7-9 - TGTGCCAGCTCTGCGGAGGCCGACAATGAGCAGTTCTTC CASSAEADNEQFF
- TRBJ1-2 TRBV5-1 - TGCGCCAGCAGCTTGGATGGCAGGACCAAGATTGATGGCTACACCTTC CASSLDGRTKIDGYTF
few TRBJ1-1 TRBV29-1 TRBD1 TGCAGCGGATCCGGGACAGGGACGGGGGGCACTGAAGCTTTCTTT CSGSGTGTGGTEAFF
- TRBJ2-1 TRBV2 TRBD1 TGTGCCAGCAGTGCCGTGGGGACAGAGGAGCAGTTCTTC CASSAVGTEEQFF
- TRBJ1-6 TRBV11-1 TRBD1 TGTGCCAGCAGTCGGACAGGGGAGAATTCACCCCTCCACTTT CASSRTGENSPLHF
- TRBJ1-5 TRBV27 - TGTGCCAGCAGTTCCAGTAGTAGCCTCAATCAGCCCCAGCATTTT CASSSSSSLNQPQHF
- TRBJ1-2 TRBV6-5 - TGTGCCAGCAGTTTGGGGACACTCTATGGCTACACCTTC CASSLGTLYGYTF
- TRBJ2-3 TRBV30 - TGTGCCTGGGTAGAGATCGGGACCTCCCGCACAGATACGCAGTATTTT CAWVEIGTSRTDTQYF
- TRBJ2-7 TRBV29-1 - TGCAGCGTTGAAGCAGGGGTCGAGCAGTACTTC CSVEAGVEQYF
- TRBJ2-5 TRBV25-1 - TGTGCCAGCAGTGATTTTATCCAGATCAGCGGGCCCGGGGAGACCCAGTACTTC CASSDFIQISGPGETQYF
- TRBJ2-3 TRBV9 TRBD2 TGTGCCAGCAGCGCAAGCGGGGGGGCGACAGATACGCAGTATTTT CASSASGGATDTQYF
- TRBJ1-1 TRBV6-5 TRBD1 TGTGCCAGCAGCTGGGACAGGCAAGATGAAGCTTTCTTT CASSWDRQDEAFF
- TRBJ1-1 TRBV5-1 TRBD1 TGCGCCAGCAGCTTGGGGACAGGGGCGGCGACTGAAGCTTTCTTT CASSLGTGAATEAFF
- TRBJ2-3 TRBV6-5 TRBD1 TGTGCCAGCAGTAACGGACAGGGAGCAGATACGCAGTATTTT CASSNGQGADTQYF
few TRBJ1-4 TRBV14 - TGTGCCAGCAGCCATTGGTCAACTAATGAAAAACTGTTTTTT CASSHWSTNEKLFF